This TCR beta chain comes out of a study of control samples from healthy donors and cancer patients. The V end was cut by 10 bases, the J end by 0 bases, with 10 bases between. Germline values: CDR1 MDHEN, CDR2 SYDVKM. The CDR3 spans 13 residues. The table came from immunoSEQ multiplex PCR; TCRdb's copy has only in-frame clones and leaves some out. The table shows around 230,000 clones, with roughly 94% occurring only once. This clonotype was obtained from a man aged 50 to 60 in good health. The sample comprised blood. This chain connects TRBV28 to TRBJ1-3; D unresolved. This CDR3 is CATRQTSGNTIYF. The CDR3 bases are TGTGCCACCCGCCAGACCTCTGGAAACACCATATATTTT.